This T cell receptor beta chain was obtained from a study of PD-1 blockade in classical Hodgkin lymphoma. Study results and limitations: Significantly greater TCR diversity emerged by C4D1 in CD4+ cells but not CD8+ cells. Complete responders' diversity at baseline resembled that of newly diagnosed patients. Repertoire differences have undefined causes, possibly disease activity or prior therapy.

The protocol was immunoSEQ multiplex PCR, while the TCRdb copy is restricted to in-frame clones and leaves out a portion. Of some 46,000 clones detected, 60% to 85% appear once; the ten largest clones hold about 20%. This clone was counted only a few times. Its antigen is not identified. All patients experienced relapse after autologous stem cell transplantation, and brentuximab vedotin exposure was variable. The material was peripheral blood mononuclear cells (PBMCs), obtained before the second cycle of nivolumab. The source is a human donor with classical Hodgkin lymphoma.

This CDR3 reads CASTPSGTLSYEQYF. In DNA form, the CDR3 reads TGTGCCAGTACCCCATCCGGGACACTCTCCTACGAGCAGTACTTC. The chain combines TRBV19 with TRBJ2-7; possibly TRBD1 for D (6 bases). The germline CDR1 and CDR2 sequences are LNHDA and SQIVND (reference sequence). Trimming pared 7 bases from V and 0 bases from J, leaving 16 bases between. The CDR3 spans 15 residues.